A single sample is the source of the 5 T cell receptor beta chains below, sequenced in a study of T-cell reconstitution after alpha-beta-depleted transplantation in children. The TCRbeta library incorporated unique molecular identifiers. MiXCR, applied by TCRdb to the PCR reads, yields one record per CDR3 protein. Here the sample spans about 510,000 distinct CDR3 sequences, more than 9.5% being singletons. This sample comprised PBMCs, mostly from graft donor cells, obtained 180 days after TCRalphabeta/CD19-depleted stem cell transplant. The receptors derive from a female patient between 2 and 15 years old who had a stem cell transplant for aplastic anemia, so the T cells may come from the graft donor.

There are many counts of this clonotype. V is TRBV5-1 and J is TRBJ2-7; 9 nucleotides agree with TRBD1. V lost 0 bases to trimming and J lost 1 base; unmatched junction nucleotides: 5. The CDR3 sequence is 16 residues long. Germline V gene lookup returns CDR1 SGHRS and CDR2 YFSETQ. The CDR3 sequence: CASSLALGTGSYEQYF. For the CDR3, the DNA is TGCGCCAGCAGCTTGGCCCTCGGGACAGGGTCCTACGAGCAGTACTTC.

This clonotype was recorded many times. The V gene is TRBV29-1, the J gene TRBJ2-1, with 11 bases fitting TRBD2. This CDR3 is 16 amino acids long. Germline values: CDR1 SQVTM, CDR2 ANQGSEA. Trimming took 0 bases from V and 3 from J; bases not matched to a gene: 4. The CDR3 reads CSVEDPTSGGYNEQFF. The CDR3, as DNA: TGCAGCGTTGAAGATCCAACTAGCGGGGGCTACAATGAGCAGTTCTTC.

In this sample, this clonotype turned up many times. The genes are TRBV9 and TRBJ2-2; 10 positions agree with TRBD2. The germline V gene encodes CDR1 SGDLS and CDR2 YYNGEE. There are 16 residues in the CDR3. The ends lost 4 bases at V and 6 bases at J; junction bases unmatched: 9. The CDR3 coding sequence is TGTGCCAGCAGCCGAGTAGCGGGAGGCGTTCCCGGGGAGCTGTTTTTT. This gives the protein CASSRVAGGVPGELFF.

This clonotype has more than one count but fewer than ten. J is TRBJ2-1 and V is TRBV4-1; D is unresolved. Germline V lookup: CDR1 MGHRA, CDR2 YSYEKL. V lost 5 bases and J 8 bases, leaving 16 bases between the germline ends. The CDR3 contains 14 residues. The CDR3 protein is CASSFPRRLHEQFF. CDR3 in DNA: TGCGCCAGCAGCTTTCCAAGGCGGCTCCATGAGCAGTTCTTC.

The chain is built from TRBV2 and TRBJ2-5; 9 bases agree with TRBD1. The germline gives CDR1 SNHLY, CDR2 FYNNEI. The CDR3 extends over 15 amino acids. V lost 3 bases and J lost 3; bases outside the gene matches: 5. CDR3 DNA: TGTGCCAGCAGTGATAGGGGACAGGGAGAAGAGACCCAGTACTTC. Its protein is CASSDRGQGEETQYF. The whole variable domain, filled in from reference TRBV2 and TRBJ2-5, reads EPEVTQTPSHQVTQMGQEVILRCVPISNHLYFYWYRQILGQKVEFLVSFYNNEISEKSEIFDDQFSVERPDGSNFTLKIRSTKLEDSAMYFCASSDRGQGEETQYFGPGTRLLVL.